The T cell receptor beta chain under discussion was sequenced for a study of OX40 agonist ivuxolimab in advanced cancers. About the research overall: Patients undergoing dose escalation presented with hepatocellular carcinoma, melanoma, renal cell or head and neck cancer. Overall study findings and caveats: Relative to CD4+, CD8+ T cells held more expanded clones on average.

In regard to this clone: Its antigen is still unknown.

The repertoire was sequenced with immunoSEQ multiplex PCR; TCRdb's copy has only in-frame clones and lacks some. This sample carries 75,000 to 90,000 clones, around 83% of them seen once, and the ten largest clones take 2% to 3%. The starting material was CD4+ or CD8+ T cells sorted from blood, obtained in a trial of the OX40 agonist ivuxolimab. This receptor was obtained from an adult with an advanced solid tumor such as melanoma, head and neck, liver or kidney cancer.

The CDR3 region has the DNA TGTGCCAGCAGCTTCCGAAACGCTGGCTATGGCTACACCTTC. Translating gives CASSFRNAGYGYTF. The chain uses TRBV11-1 and TRBJ1-2; no clear D. Per the germline V gene, CDR1 is SGHAT and CDR2 is FQDESV (reference sequence). V lost 3 bases to trimming and J lost 4 bases, with 12 bases between them. The CDR3 runs 14 residues.